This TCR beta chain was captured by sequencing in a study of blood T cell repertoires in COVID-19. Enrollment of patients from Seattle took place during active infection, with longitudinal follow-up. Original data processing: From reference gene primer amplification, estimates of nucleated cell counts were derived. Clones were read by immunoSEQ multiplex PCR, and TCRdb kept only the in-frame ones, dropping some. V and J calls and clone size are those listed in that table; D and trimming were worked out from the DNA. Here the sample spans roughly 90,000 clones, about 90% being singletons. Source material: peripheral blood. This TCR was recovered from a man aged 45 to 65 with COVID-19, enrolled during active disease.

CDR3 nucleotide sequence: TGTGCCAGCAGTCTCGGCGGCCAGGGACTTTATAGCAATCAGCCCCAGCATTTT. This codes for CASSLGGQGLYSNQPQHF. The chain is built from TRBV27 and TRBJ1-5, with TRBD1 as a possible D gene (5 bases). V was clipped by 5 bases and J by 0 bases, with 20 bases between them. The CDR3 contains 18 residues. Germline CDR1 MNHEY, CDR2 SMNVEV (reference sequence).